The 17 T cell receptor beta chains below were found in one sample sequenced in a study of cytomegalovirus exposure and HLA in healthy donors (TCRdb year 2017). The library relied on the immunoSEQ multiplex PCR assay. A mixture of 60 forward primers for TCR Vbeta segments and 13 reverse primers for TCR Jbeta segments was used in the multiplex PCR. The source is immuneACCESS, and TCRdb retained only in-frame sequences with V and J called. Part of the clones is not carried over; for the studies checked, unresolved V genes explain less than half of this, and the remainder is unexplained. This sample comprises 200,000 or so clones, more than 65% of them detected only once. The ten largest clonotypes hold less than 6% of the sample. The source material was PBMCs. These receptors were taken from a woman aged 25-40 years in good health and CMV-seropositive.

This sequence joins TRBV5-1 and TRBJ1-2; 9 bases match TRBD1. V gave up 7 bases and J gave up 4 bases; unmatched junction bases: 14. The CDR3 loop spans 16 amino acids. The germline V gene has CDR1 SGHRS and CDR2 YFSETQ. CDR3 DNA sequence: TGCGCCAGCCGCCGACAGGGGGGTACTGCTGGCTATGGCTACACCTTC. Residues: CASRRQGGTAGYGYTF.

Only a few counts were recorded for this clone. This rearrangement joins TRBV6-5 to TRBJ2-1; 10 bases map to TRBD2. The CDR3 length is 14 residues. Germline CDR1 is MNHEY and CDR2 is SVGAGI. Unmatched junction bases numbered 3, after V lost 6 bases and J lost 4 bases. CDR3 region: CASRRTSGYNEQFF. DNA for the CDR3: TGTGCCAGCAGAAGGACTAGCGGTTACAATGAGCAGTTCTTC.

The chain uses TRBV28 and TRBJ2-4, with D tentatively TRBD1 (5 bases). The V gene lost 1 base and the J gene lost 1 base, with 8 bases spanning the gap. The CDR3 length is 15 residues. From germline, CDR1 is MDHEN and CDR2 SYDVKM. CDR3 protein: CASSLSGIAKNIQYF. The CDR3 nucleotides read TGTGCCAGCAGTTTATCAGGGATCGCCAAAAACATTCAGTACTTC.

The V call is TRBV7-2, the J call TRBJ2-7; no clear D. The CDR3 extends over 12 amino acids. Trimming stripped 5 bases from V and 4 bases from J, with 9 bases between. CDR1 SGHTA and CDR2 FQGNSA come from the germline V gene. For the CDR3, the DNA is TGTGCCAGCAGCCCCTCAGGATACGAGCAGTACTTC. It yields the protein CASSPSGYEQYF.

The chain recombines TRBV28 with TRBJ1-5; perhaps TRBD1 as D (5 bases). Trimming removed 8 bases at V and 0 bases at J, with 20 bases between. CDR1 and CDR2 (germline): MDHEN, SYDVKM. This CDR3 is built from 17 residues. CDR3 bases: TGTGCCAGCCGCCGGTCGACGATGGGGGGTAGCAATCAGCCCCAGCATTTT. Translation gives CASRRSTMGGSNQPQHF.

J is TRBJ1-1 and V is TRBV6-1; 11 nucleotides align to TRBD1. CDR3 length equals 18 residues. Trimming cost V 2 bases and J 0 bases; bases outside gene matches: 8. The germline CDR1 and CDR2 sequences are MNHNS and SASEGT. CDR3 sequence reads: CASSETPGTGGLNTEAFF. DNA for the CDR3: TGTGCCAGCAGTGAAACCCCCGGGACAGGGGGATTGAACACTGAAGCTTTCTTT.

The rearrangement uses TRBV6-5 and TRBJ1-1; D remains unclear. Germline CDR1 reads MNHEY; CDR2 reads SVGAGI. V was trimmed by 7 bases and J by 0 bases, leaving 6 bases between them. This CDR3 comprises 12 residues. The CDR3 nucleotides are TGTGCCAGCACTGCTATGAACACTGAAGCTTTCTTT. This sequence encodes CASTAMNTEAFF.

The gene calls are TRBV29-1 and TRBJ1-2, with D possibly being TRBD1 (5 bases). This CDR3 is 10 amino acids long. Germline V gives CDR1 SQVTM, CDR2 ANQGSEA. Trimming left V 3 bases short and J 7 bases short, with 6 bases between. CDR3 residues: CSVEGPGYTF. CDR3 nucleotide sequence: TGCAGCGTTGAGGGGCCTGGCTACACCTTC.

The V and J genes are TRBV4-1 and TRBJ1-5; no reliable D call. With 2 bases removed from V and 0 bases from J, the gap between germline ends came to 23 bases. CDR1 and CDR2 (germline): MGHRA, YSYEKL. The CDR3 has 20 amino acids. In nucleotides, the CDR3 is TGCGCCAGCAGCCAACCCCTCCCGCGCGAGAGGTCCTATAGCAATCAGCCCCAGCATTTT. Its translation: CASSQPLPRERSYSNQPQHF.

This rearrangement joins TRBV5-1 to TRBJ2-7; 11 nucleotides line up with TRBD1. The CDR3 length is 15 residues. J was trimmed by 2 bases and V by 3 bases; bases with no gene match: 4. In germline, CDR1 is SGHRS, CDR2 YFSETQ. CDR3 coding DNA: TGCGCCAGCAGCTCCCCGGGACAGGGGGCCTACGAGCAGTACTTC. Its translation is CASSSPGQGAYEQYF.

The genes are TRBV27 and TRBJ2-7, with D tentatively TRBD1 (6 bases). Germline CDR1 and CDR2: MNHEY and SMNVEV (reference sequence). The CDR3 has 14 residues. The V end lost 3 bases, the J end lost 4 bases, and 13 bases lay between the germline ends. The CDR3 DNA follows: TGTGCCAGCAGTTTTGGCAGGGGTTTGTACGAGCAGTACTTC. The encoded protein is CASSFGRGLYEQYF.

Here the CDR3 reads CASCTSALAGNEQFF. As DNA, the CDR3 is TGCGCCAGCTGTACTAGCGCACTGGCGGGCAATGAGCAGTTCTTC. This chain links TRBV5-1 with TRBJ2-1, with TRBD2 matching over 7 bases. Germline CDR1 is SGHRS and CDR2 is YFSETQ. This CDR3 is built from 15 residues. V was pared by 7 bases and J by 6 bases, with 13 bases of the junction left unmatched.

This clone was observed a single time. This CDR3 is CASSLGGGTNTEAFF. As DNA, the CDR3 is TGCGCCAGCAGCTTGGGTGGAGGGACGAACACTGAAGCTTTCTTT. The genes are TRBV5-1 and TRBJ1-1; TRBD1 is a possible D gene (5 bases). The CDR3 covers 15 residues. Germline CDR1 and CDR2: SGHRS and YFSETQ. V was trimmed by 0 bases and J by 1 base, leaving 10 bases between them.

On this clone itself: At one of its ends the junction is not consistent with the germline gene, which may arise from a read error. The chain carries TRBV11-1 and TRBJ2-7, with TRBD1 as a possible D gene (6 bases). CDR1 and CDR2 from the germline V gene are SGHAT and FQDESV (reference sequence). The CDR3 sequence is 15 residues long. The CDR3, as DNA: TGTGCCAGCAGCTTGCCGGGACAATCCTCCCACGAGCAGTACTTC. Protein sequence: CASSLPGQSSHEQYF.

V usage is TRBV28 and J usage is TRBJ2-5, with a possible D match to TRBD2 (7 bases). The CDR3 contains 16 residues. Trimming removed 4 bases at V and 3 bases at J, with 18 bases between. The germline V gene encodes CDR1 MDHEN and CDR2 SYDVKM. The CDR3 nucleotides are TGTGCCAGCAGTTCCGATTTTCGGGGGGCGGAAGAGACCCAGTACTTC. It encodes CASSSDFRGAEETQYF. Combining the CDR3 with reference TRBV28 and TRBJ2-5 gives the whole variable domain DVKVTQSSRYLVKRTGEKVFLECVQDMDHENMFWYRQDPGLGLRLIYFSYDVKMKEKGDIPEGYSVSREKKERFSLILESASTNQTSMYLCASSSDFRGAEETQYFGPGTRLLVL.

The sample holds a few counts of this clone. This chain links TRBV5-1 with TRBJ1-2, with D perhaps matching TRBD1 (5 bases). The CDR3 extends over 13 amino acids. With 3 bases removed from V and 8 bases from J, the gap between germline ends came to 14 bases. Germline V gives CDR1 SGHRS, CDR2 YFSETQ. CDR3 in amino acids: CASSWGGASGYTF. CDR3 nucleotides: TGCGCCAGCAGCTGGGGGGGAGCGAGCGGCTACACCTTC.

Only a few counts were recorded for this clone. J is TRBJ2-1 and V is TRBV7-9; 7 bases fit TRBD1. From germline, CDR1 is SEHNR and CDR2 FQNEAQ (reference sequence). V lost 3 bases, J lost 7 bases, and 9 bases stayed unmatched. There are 15 residues in the CDR3. CDR3 nucleotides: TGTGCCAGCAGCTTCAGTATTGGCAGGGGGAATGAGCAGTTCTTC. Translated: CASSFSIGRGNEQFF.